This note documents a single TCR beta chain sequence. Its antigen is not known. This record comes from a study of cytomegalovirus exposure and HLA in healthy donors. The study, taken as a whole, reports: Researchers counted some 150 TCR beta chains as cytomegalovirus-associated.

This CDR3 is built from 11 residues. The V end lost 10 bases, the J end lost 2 bases, and 8 bases lay between the germline ends. Germline values: CDR1 SNHLY, CDR2 FYNNEI. The PCR contained 60 Vbeta and 13 Jbeta primers. Clones were sequenced by immunoSEQ multiplex PCR, and TCRdb holds only the in-frame ones, with some missing. The sample carries tens of thousands of clones, 76% recorded once. This TCR came from a woman aged 25-40 years in good health and CMV-seropositive. This chain links TRBV2 with TRBJ1-1; TRBD1 is a possible D gene (6 bases). The sequencing input was PBMCs. CDR3 sequence: CAKGGNTEAFF. The DNA of the CDR3 is TGTGCCAAAGGGGGAAACACTGAAGCTTTCTTT.